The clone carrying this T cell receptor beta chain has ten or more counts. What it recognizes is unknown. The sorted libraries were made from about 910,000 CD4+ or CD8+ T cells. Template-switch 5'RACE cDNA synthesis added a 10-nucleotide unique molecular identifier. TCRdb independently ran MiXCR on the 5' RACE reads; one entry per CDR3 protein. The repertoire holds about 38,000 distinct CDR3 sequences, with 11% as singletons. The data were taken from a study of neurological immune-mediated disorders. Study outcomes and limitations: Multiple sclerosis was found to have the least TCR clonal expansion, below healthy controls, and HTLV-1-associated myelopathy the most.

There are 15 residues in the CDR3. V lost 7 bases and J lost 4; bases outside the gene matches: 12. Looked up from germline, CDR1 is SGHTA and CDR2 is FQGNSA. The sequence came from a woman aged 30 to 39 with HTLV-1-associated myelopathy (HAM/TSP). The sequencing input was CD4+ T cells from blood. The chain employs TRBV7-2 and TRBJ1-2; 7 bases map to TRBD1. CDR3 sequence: CASTDEQGISYGYTF. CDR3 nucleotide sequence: TGTGCCAGCACCGACGAACAGGGGATCTCCTATGGCTACACCTTC.